The source of this T cell receptor (beta chain) is a study of blood T cell repertoires in COVID-19. For the study at large: Samples taken during acute and convalescent COVID-19 were collected in the United States, Italy and Spain. PBMCs, B-cell-depleted T cells, or T cells provided the cDNA or gDNA that made up the material.

The CDR3 length is 12 residues. Germline CDR1 reads MNHNY; CDR2 reads SVGAGI (reference sequence). V lost 5 bases, J lost 11 bases, and 7 bases stayed unmatched. As processed by the authors: Counts of nucleated cells, estimated from reference gene primer amplification, were obtained. Data came from immunoSEQ multiplex PCR; TCRdb stores just in-frame clones and leaves some out. The V and J calls and clone size are taken from that table; D and trimming were inferred from the DNA. The table shows under 150,000 clones, with around 80% occurring only once. The chain has TRBV6-6 and TRBJ2-3; 7 bases align to TRBD1. The clonotype was recovered from a man older than 75 with acute or convalescent COVID-19. Specimen: peripheral blood. The CDR3 bases are TGTGCCAGCAGTCCAGGGACAGACGGGCAGTATTTT. Its translation is CASSPGTDGQYF.